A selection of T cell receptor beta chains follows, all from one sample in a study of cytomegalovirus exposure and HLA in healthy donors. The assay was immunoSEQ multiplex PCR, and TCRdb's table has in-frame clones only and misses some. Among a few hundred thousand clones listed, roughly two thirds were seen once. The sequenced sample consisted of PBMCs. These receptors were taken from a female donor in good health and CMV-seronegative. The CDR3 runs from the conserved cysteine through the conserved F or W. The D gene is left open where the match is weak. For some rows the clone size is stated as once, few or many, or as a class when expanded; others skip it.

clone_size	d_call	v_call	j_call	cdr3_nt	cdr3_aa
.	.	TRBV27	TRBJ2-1	TGTGCCAGCAGTTTGAGAGGTGAGCAGTTCTTC	CASSLRGEQFF
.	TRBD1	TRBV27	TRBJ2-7	TGTGCCAGCAGTTCTGACAGGGCCCGGACTGGAGGCTACGAGCAGTACTTC	CASSSDRARTGGYEQYF
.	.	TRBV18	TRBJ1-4	TGTGCCAGCTCACCAGGGGAGGCAGTTCGTGAAAAACTGTTTTTT	CASSPGEAVREKLFF
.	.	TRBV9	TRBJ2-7	TGTGCCAGCGCAGGGGGGAGCGGACCCTCCTACGAGCAGTACTTC	CASAGGSGPSYEQYF
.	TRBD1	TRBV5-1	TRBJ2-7	TGCGCCAGCTCATACCCGGACAGGTTAGGCGAGCAGTACTTC	CASSYPDRLGEQYF
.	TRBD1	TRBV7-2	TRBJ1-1	TGTGCCAGCAGTTTAAGGGACAGGGGGCCATCAAGGGCTTTCTTT	CASSLRDRGPSRAFF
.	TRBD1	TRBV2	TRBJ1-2	TGTGCCAGCAGTGCCCGGACAGGGGACTATGGCTACACCTTC	CASSARTGDYGYTF
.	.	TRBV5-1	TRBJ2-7	TGCGCCAGCAGCTCGGGCTCCTACGAGCAGTACTTC	CASSSGSYEQYF
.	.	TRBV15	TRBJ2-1	TGTGCCACCAGCAGAGATTTAGCCCGGAAGACCTACAATGAGCAGTTCTTC	CATSRDLARKTYNEQFF
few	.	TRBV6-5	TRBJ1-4	TGTGCCAGCCGGACGGGGGGCCTAAATGAAAAACTGTTTTTT	CASRTGGLNEKLFF
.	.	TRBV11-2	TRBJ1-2	TGTGCCAGCAGCTCACCCGTGCGTTACTATGGCTACACCTTC	CASSSPVRYYGYTF
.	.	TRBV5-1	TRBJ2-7	TGCGCCAGCAGCTTGGTGGCGGAACTCTCCTACGAGCAGTACTTC	CASSLVAELSYEQYF
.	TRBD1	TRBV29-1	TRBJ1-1	TGCAGCGGGGGACAGGGGGCTATCAACACTGAAGCTTTCTTT	CSGGQGAINTEAFF
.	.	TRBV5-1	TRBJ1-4	TGCGCCAGCAGCTTCGACGAGGGGGACGAAAAACTGTTTTTT	CASSFDEGDEKLFF
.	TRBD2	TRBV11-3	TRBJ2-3	TGTGCCAGCAGCTTGGGGACTAGCGGGAGTTCAGATACGCAGTATTTT	CASSLGTSGSSDTQYF
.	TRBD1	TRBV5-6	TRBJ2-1	TGTGCCAGCAGCCCGACAGGGAGTGTGCAGTTCTTC	CASSPTGSVQFF
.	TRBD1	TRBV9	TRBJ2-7	TGTGCCAGCAGCCCAGGACAGGGGGCTTTATACGAGCAGTACTTC	CASSPGQGALYEQYF
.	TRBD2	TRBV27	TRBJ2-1	TGTGCCAGCCAAGGCGAAGGAAGCGGGAGGGTGGTACATGAGCAGTTCTTC	CASQGEGSGRVVHEQFF
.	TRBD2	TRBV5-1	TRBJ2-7	TGCGCCAGCAGCTTTGGAGCGGGAGGTACCTACGAGCAGTACTTC	CASSFGAGGTYEQYF
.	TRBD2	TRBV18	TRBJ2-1	TGTGCCAGCTCACGTGGACTAGCGGGAGGCAATGAGCAGTTCTTC	CASSRGLAGGNEQFF
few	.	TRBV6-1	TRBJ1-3	TGTGCCAGCAGGGATATCAGGATCTCTGGAAACACCATATATTTT	CASRDIRISGNTIYF
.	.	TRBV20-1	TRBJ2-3	TGCTCGAGCACAGATACGCAGTATTTT	CSSTDTQYF
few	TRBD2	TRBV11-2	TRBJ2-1	TGTGCCGCCTCTAGCGGGCGGTACAATGAGCAGTTCTTC	CAASSGRYNEQFF
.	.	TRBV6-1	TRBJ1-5	TGTGCCAGCAGTGAAGCCAGGACAGACTACAATCAGCCCCAGCATTTT	CASSEARTDYNQPQHF
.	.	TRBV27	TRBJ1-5	TGTGCCAGCAGCAGGGACACCCCGTCGGGCAATCAGCCCCAGCATTTT	CASSRDTPSGNQPQHF
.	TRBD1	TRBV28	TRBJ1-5	TGTGCCAGCAGTTTGGCGGGACAGATAAATCAGCCCCAGCATTTT	CASSLAGQINQPQHF
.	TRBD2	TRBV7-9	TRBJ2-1	TGTGCCAGCAGCTCAGCCACCCTAGCGGGAGCACGCCTACGCGATGAGCAGTTCTTC	CASSSATLAGARLRDEQFF
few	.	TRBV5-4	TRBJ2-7	TGTGCCAGCAGCGCAGGACAGACCTACGAGCAGTACTTC	CASSAGQTYEQYF
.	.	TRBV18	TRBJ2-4	TGTGCCAGCTCATCTTGGAGGGGTAATCAGGACATTCAGTACTTC	CASSSWRGNQDIQYF
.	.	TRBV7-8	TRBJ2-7	TGTGCCAGCAGCTCAACAGCTTACTACGAGCAGTACTTC	CASSSTAYYEQYF
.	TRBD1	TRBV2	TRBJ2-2	TGTGCCAGCAGCGCCAGGGGGCAGGACACCGGGGAGCTGTTTTTT	CASSARGQDTGELFF
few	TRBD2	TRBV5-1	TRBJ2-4	TGCGCCAGCAGCTTCACGAGCGGGGGGGAGGGAGACATTCAGTACTTC	CASSFTSGGEGDIQYF
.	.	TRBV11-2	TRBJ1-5	TGTGCCAGCAGCTCACAGGGTGGCAATCAGCCCCAGCATTTT	CASSSQGGNQPQHF
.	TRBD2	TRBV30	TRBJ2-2	TGTGCCTGGAGTGACAAGGGGCTAGCGGGAGGAGGATCGCCCGGGGAGCTGTTTTTT	CAWSDKGLAGGGSPGELFF
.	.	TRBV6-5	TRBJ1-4	TGTGCCAGCAGTTATAGCCGAAACAATGAAAAACTGTTTTTT	CASSYSRNNEKLFF
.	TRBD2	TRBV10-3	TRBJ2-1	TGTGCCACCAGCGGGAGAGGCAATGAGCAGTTCTTC	CATSGRGNEQFF
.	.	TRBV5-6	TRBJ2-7	TGTGCCAGCAGCTCGGGCAGCGGGCGAGGGGAGCAGTACTTC	CASSSGSGRGEQYF
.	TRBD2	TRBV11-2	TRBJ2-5	TGTGCCAGCAGCTTAGATCGGAGCGGGAGGGCCAGAGAGCAGTACTTC	CASSLDRSGRAREQYF
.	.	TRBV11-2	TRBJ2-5	TGTGCCAGCAGCCCTACCCAAGAGACCCAGTACTTC	CASSPTQETQYF
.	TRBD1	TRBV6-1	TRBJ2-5	TGTGCCAGCGTTTCAGGGGGCCAAGAGACCCAGTACTTC	CASVSGGQETQYF
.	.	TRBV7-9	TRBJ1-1	TGTGCCAGCAGCTTAGGATCACGGGTGAACACTGAAGCTTTCTTT	CASSLGSRVNTEAFF
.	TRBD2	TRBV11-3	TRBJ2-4	TGTGCCAGCAGCTCGACTAGCGGGTACCTAGCCAAAAACATTCAGTACTTC	CASSSTSGYLAKNIQYF
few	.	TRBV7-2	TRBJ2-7	TGTGCCAGCAGCTTAGCAAAGGCGGGAACCTACGAGCAGTACTTC	CASSLAKAGTYEQYF
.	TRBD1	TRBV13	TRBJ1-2	TGTGCCAGCAGCTTAGGGGACAGGGGAGGGGATGGCTACACCTTC	CASSLGDRGGDGYTF
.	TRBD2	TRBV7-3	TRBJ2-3	TGTGCCAGCAGCCTACTAGCGGGAGGATCAGATACGCAGTATTTT	CASSLLAGGSDTQYF
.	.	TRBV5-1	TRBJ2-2	TGCGCCAGCAGCCCGGACTTTACCGGGGAGCTGTTTTTT	CASSPDFTGELFF
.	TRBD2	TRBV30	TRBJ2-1	TGTGCCTGGAGTAGGGCTAGCGGGAGAAATGAGCAGTTCTTC	CAWSRASGRNEQFF
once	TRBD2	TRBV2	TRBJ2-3	TGTGCCAGCAGTGAAAGGGCGGGAGTAACGCGCACAGATACGCAGTATTTT	CASSERAGVTRTDTQYF
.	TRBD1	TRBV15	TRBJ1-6	TGTGCCACCAGCCCAGGGACAGGGGGTTCACCCCTCCACTTT	CATSPGTGGSPLHF
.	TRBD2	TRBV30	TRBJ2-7	TGTGCCTGGAGTCCCGGGACTAGCGCGAACGAGCAGTACTTC	CAWSPGTSANEQYF
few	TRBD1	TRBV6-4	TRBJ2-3	TGTGCCAGCAGTGACTCGACAGGGAGCACAGATACGCAGTATTTT	CASSDSTGSTDTQYF
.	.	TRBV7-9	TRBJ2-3	TGTGCCAGCAGCTTAGTTCCGAGCACAGATACGCAGTATTTT	CASSLVPSTDTQYF
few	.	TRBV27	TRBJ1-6	TGTGCCAGCAGTTTAACAGGCCGGGGGTCACCCCTCCACTTT	CASSLTGRGSPLHF
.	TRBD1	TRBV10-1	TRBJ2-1	TGCGCCAGTAAGGGGGACAGTAATAACAATGAGCAGTTCTTC	CASKGDSNNNEQFF
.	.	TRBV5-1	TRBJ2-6	TGCGCCAGCAGATTAGCATCCGGGGCCAACGTCCTGACTTTC	CASRLASGANVLTF
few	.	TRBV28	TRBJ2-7	TGTGCCAGCAGCTCTAGGGCTAGCGAGGCTAACGAGCAGTACTTC	CASSSRASEANEQYF
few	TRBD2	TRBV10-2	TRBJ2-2	TGCGCCAGCAGTGAGTCGCGGGAGGTTTACACCGGGGAGCTGTTTTTT	CASSESREVYTGELFF
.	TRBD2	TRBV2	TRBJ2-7	TGTGCCAGCAGTGAGGGTTGGACGGGAGGGCAAGGCGAGCAGTACTTC	CASSEGWTGGQGEQYF